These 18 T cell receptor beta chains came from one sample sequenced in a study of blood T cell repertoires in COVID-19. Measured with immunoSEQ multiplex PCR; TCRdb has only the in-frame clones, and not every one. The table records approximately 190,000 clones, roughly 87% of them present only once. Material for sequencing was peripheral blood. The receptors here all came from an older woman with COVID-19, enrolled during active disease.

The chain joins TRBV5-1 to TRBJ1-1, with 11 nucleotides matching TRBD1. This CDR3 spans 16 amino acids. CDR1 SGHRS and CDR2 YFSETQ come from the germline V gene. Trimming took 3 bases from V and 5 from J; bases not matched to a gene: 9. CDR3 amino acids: CASSSIYGTGGTEAFF. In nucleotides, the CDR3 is TGCGCCAGCAGCTCAATTTACGGGACAGGGGGAACTGAAGCTTTCTTT.

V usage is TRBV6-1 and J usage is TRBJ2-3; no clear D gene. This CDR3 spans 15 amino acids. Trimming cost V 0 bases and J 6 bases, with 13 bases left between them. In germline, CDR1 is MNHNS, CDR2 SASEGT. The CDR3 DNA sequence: TGTGCCAGCAGTGAAGCGCTCGTAGTTATGGATACGCAGTATTTT. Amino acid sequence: CASSEALVVMDTQYF.

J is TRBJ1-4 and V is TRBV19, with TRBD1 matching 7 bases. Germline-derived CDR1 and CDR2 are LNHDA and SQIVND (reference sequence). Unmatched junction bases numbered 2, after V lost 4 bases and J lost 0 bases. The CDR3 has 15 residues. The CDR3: CASSRGTATNEKLFF. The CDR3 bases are TGTGCCAGTAGTAGGGGGACAGCAACTAATGAAAAACTGTTTTTT.

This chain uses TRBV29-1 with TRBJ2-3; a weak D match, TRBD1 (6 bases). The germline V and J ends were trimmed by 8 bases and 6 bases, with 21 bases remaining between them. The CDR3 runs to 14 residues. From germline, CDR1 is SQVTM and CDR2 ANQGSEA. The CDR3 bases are TGCAGCTTGAGGGGCGGGCCAGGGGAGGATACGCAGTATTTT. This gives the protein CSLRGGPGEDTQYF.

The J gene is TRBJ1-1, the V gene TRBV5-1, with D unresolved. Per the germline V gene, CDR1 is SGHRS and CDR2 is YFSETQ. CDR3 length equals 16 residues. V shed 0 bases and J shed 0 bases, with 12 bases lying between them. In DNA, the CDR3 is TGCGCCAGCAGCTTGGGCATAGGAGCCCTGAACACTGAAGCTTTCTTT. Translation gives CASSLGIGALNTEAFF.

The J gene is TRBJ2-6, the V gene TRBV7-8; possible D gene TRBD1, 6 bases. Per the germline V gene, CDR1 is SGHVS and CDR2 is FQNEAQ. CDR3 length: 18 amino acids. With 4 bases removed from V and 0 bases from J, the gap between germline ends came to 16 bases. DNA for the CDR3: TGTGCCAGCAGCTCGACCCGGGACAAAGACTCTGGGGCCAACGTCCTGACTTTC. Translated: CASSSTRDKDSGANVLTF.

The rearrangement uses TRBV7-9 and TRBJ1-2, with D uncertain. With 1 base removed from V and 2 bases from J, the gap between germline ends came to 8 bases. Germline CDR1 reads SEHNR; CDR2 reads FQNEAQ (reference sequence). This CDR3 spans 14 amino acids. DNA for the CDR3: TGTGCCAGCAGCTTAGGGCGCAGGAACTATGGCTACACCTTC. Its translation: CASSLGRRNYGYTF.

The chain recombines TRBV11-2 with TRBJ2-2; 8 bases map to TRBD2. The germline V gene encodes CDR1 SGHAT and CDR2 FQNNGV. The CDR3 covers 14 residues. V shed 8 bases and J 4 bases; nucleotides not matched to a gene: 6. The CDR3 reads CASSEREITGELFF. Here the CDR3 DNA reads TGTGCCAGCTCGGAGCGGGAGATCACCGGGGAGCTGTTTTTT.

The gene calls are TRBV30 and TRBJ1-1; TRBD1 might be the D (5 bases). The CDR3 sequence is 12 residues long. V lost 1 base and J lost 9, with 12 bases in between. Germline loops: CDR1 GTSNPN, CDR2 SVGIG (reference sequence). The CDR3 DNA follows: TGTGCCTGGAGTGGGGGGGTCCCAAAAGCTTTCTTT. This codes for CAWSGGVPKAFF.

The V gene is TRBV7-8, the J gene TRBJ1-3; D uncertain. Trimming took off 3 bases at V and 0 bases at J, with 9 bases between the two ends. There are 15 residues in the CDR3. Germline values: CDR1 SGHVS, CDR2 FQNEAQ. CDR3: CASSFYMSSGNTIYF. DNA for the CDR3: TGTGCCAGCAGCTTTTATATGAGCTCTGGAAACACCATATATTTT.

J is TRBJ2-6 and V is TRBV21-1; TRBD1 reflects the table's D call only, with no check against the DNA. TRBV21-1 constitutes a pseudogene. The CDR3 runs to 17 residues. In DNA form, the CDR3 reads TGTGCCAGCAGACAGACAGGTATAGTCTCTGGGGCCAACGTCCTGACTTTC. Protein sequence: CASRQTGIVSGANVLTF.

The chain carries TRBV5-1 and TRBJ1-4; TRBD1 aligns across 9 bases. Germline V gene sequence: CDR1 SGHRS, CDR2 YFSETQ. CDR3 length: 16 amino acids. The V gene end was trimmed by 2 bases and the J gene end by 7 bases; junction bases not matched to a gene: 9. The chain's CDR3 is CASSFQSTGGGEKLFF. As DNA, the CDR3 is TGCGCCAGCAGCTTCCAGTCGACAGGGGGTGGTGAAAAACTGTTTTTT.

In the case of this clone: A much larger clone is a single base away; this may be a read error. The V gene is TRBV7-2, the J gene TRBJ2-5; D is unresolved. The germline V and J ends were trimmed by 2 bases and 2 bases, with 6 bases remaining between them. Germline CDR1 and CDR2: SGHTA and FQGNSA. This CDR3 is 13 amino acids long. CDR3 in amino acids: CASSLTRQETQYF. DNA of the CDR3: TGTGCCAGCAGCTTAACGAGACAAGAGACCCAGTACTTC.

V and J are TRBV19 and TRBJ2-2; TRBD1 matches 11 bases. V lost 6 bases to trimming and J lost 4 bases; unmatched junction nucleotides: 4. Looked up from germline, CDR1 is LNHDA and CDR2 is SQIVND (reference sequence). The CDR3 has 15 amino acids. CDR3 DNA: TGTGCCAGTAGGGACAGGGGGCAGGTCACCGGGGAGCTGTTTTTT. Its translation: CASRDRGQVTGELFF.

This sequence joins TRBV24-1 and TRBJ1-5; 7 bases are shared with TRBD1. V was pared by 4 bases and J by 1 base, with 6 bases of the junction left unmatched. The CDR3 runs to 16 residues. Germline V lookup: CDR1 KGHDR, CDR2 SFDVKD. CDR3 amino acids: CATSEGGRKSNQPQHF. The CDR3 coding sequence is TGTGCCACCAGTGAAGGGGGCAGAAAAAGCAATCAGCCCCAGCATTTT.

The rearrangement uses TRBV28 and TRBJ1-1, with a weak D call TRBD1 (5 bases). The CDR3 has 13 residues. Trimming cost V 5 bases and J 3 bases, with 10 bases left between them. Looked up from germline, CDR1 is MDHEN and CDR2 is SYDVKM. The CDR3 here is CASSPGGYTEAFF. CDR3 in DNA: TGTGCCAGCAGTCCGGGGGGATACACTGAAGCTTTCTTT.

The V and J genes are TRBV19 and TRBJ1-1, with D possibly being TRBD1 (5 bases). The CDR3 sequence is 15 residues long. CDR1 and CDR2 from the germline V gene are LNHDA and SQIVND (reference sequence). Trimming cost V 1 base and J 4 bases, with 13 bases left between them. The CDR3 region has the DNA TGTGCCAGTAGTATAGGGGCCAGGGTTCCCACTGAAGCTTTCTTT. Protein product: CASSIGARVPTEAFF.

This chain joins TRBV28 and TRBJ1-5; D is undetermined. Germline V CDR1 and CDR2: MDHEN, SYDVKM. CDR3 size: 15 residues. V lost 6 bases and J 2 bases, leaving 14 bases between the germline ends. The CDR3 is CASRTDTLRNQPQHF. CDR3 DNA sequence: TGTGCCAGCAGGACCGACACCCTACGCAATCAGCCCCAGCATTTT.